This record covers a single T cell receptor beta chain. Its target is unknown. These data come from a study of blood T cells in healthy people across ages. For the study at large: Capture via template switching afforded approximately one barcoded beta molecule per two T cells. Study-level findings and limits: Across the age range, TCR beta diversity per million T cells fell in a roughly linear way. Changes in expanded clonotypes were possibly confounded, as the CMV status of donors was unknown.

Peripheral blood from each donor was collected in a volume of 8.5 to 10 milliliters. CDR1 and CDR2 (germline): MNHEY, SVGAGI. Trimming pared 4 bases from V and 6 bases from J, leaving 7 bases between. The CDR3 loop spans 12 amino acids. Through a sample-barcoded 5' primer and a J-beta primer mix, a second PCR was run for about 7 to 12 cycles. MiXCR, applied by TCRdb to the 5' RACE reads, yields one record per CDR3 protein. The sample yields about 640,000 distinct CDR3 sequences, under 70% seen once. The chain joins TRBV6-5 to TRBJ2-4; D uncertain. The sample taken for sequencing was blood. This receptor was identified in a man aged 55 to 70 in good health. The CDR3 sequence is CASSSGRNIQYF. CDR3 coding DNA: TGTGCCAGCAGTTCGGGCCGAAACATTCAGTACTTC.